The 8 T cell receptor beta chains in this list originate from one sample, sequenced in a study of shared clonotypes between healthy human individuals. Profiled with immunoSEQ multiplex PCR; TCRdb holds only in-frame clones, not every one. The sample records roughly 2 million clones, 85% to 95% being singletons. The sample comprised naive CD4+ T cells sorted from blood. Subset here: CD45RA+ positively selected. Every receptor here comes from a man in his late teens or twenties in good health.

In its sample, this clone was seen once. CDR3 sequence (DNA): TGTGCCAGCAGCGGACAGGGAACCGGGGAGCTGTTTTTT. This encodes CASSGQGTGELFF. The chain joins TRBV9 to TRBJ2-2, with TRBD1 matching 7 bases. The germline CDR1 and CDR2 sequences are SGDLS and YYNGEE. V gave up 3 bases and J gave up 5 bases; unmatched junction bases: 1. CDR3 length equals 13 residues.

The chain recombines TRBV5-1 with TRBJ1-2; no definite D call. This CDR3 region has 12 residues. Between the trimmed V and J ends, which lost 0 bases and 6 bases, there was a span of 6 bases. Per the germline V gene, CDR1 is SGHRS and CDR2 is YFSETQ. The CDR3 loop is CASSLDSDGYTF. The CDR3 DNA follows: TGCGCCAGCAGCTTGGATTCGGATGGCTACACCTTC.

This chain joins TRBV10-2 and TRBJ2-2, with D possibly called TRBD1 or TRBD2 (5 bases each). V dropped 7 bases and J dropped 6 bases, with 18 bases sitting between them. The CDR3 contains 15 residues. The germline V gene has CDR1 WSHSY and CDR2 SAAADI. CDR3 sequence reads: CASKNRDVGAGELFF. The CDR3 coding sequence is TGCGCCAGCAAGAACCGGGACGTCGGGGCCGGGGAGCTGTTTTTT.

The chain is built from TRBV28 and TRBJ2-7, with D tentatively TRBD2 (5 bases). The CDR3 spans 13 residues. V was cut by 4 bases and J by 10 bases, with 17 bases left in between. Germline V gene data show CDR1 as MDHEN and CDR2 as SYDVKM. CDR3 sequence (DNA): TGTGCCAGCAGTTGGGAGAATTTGCAGACACAGTACTTC. Protein product: CASSWENLQTQYF. The full variable domain, rest sourced from reference TRBV28 and TRBJ2-7, is DVKVTQSSRYLVKRTGEKVFLECVQDMDHENMFWYRQDPGLGLRLIYFSYDVKMKEKGDIPEGYSVSREKKERFSLILESASTNQTSMYLCASSWENLQTQYFGPGTRLTVT.

The chain links TRBV12-5 to TRBJ2-1, with 14 positions matching TRBD2. CDR3 length: 18 amino acids. CDR1 LGHNT and CDR2 FRNRAP come from the germline V gene. V dropped 7 bases and J dropped 4; count of bases not matched to a gene: 12. The CDR3, as DNA: TGTGCTAGTGTCCCGGGACTAGCGGGAGCTTCCCAGTACAATGAGCAGTTCTTC. It codes for CASVPGLAGASQYNEQFF.

The gene calls are TRBV6-5 and TRBJ1-5; no definite D call. The V gene's germline CDR1 is MNHEY and CDR2 SVGAGI. The CDR3 extends over 13 amino acids. Trimming took off 2 bases at V and 4 bases at J, with 6 bases between the two ends. CDR3 in amino acids: CASSYLQNQPQHF. Here the CDR3 DNA reads TGTGCCAGCAGTTACCTCCAGAATCAGCCCCAGCATTTT.

This chain joins TRBV11-3 and TRBJ2-2; 8 bases agree with TRBD1. Per germline, CDR1 SGHNT and CDR2 YENEEA. The CDR3 has 14 amino acids. The J segment lost 5 bases and the V segment lost 6 bases, leaving 5 bases of the junction unmatched. This CDR3 reads CASSGTGGTGELFF. The CDR3 DNA sequence: TGTGCCAGCAGTGGGACAGGCGGGACCGGGGAGCTGTTTTTT.

The chain links TRBV13 to TRBJ1-1; perhaps TRBD1 as D (5 bases). With 7 bases removed from V and 7 bases from J, the gap between germline ends came to 28 bases. This CDR3 is 17 amino acids long. Germline V gives CDR1 PRHDT, CDR2 FYEKMQ (reference sequence). The CDR3 region has the DNA TGTGCCAGCATCTCGAAATCCGGGGGTCTCGGGAGGGATGAAGCTTTCTTT. This sequence encodes CASISKSGGLGRDEAFF.